This TCR beta chain derives from a study of OX40 agonist ivuxolimab in advanced cancers. Between the trimmed V and J ends, which lost 5 bases and 0 bases, there was a span of 20 bases. The germline gives CDR1 MNHEY, CDR2 SMNVEV (reference sequence). This CDR3 is 19 amino acids long. Generated by immunoSEQ multiplex PCR, the TCRdb table keeps only in-frame clones and is missing some. The repertoire includes about 84,000 clones, approximately 93% of them detected once, and about 10% sits in the top ten. Remarks on this clone: The antigen remains unidentified.

Points from the study as a whole: Expanded clones were, on average, more numerous among CD8+ T cells than CD4+. CD4+ and CD8+ T cells in blood underwent clonal expansion by week 6 at 0.1 to 3.0 mg/kg.

Here the sequenced sample was CD4+ or CD8+ T cells sorted from blood, taken in a trial of the OX40 agonist ivuxolimab. The chain joins TRBV27 to TRBJ2-6; maybe TRBD1 (6 bases). This sequence originates from an adult with an advanced solid tumor such as melanoma, head and neck, liver or kidney cancer. The CDR3 sequence is CASSPTAGVVFSGANVLTF. The CDR3 DNA is TGTGCCAGCAGTCCCACGGCAGGGGTAGTGTTCTCTGGGGCCAACGTCCTGACTTTC.